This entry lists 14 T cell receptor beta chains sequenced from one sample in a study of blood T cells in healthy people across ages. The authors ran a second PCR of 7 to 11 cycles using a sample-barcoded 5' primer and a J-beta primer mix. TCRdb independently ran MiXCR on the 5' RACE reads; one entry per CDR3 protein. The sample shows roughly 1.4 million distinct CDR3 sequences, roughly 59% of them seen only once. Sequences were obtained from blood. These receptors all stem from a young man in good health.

The CDR3 region has the DNA TGTGCCAGCAGTTACTCGCTCGGGAGTCAGCCCTCCCTCAACAATGAGCAGTTCTTC. As protein: CASSYSLGSQPSLNNEQFF. This chain connects TRBV6-5 to TRBJ2-1, with a tentative D call TRBD2 (6 bases). Looked up from germline, CDR1 is MNHEY and CDR2 is SVGAGI. The V end lost 0 bases, the J end lost 5 bases, and 23 bases lay between the germline ends. There are 19 residues in the CDR3.

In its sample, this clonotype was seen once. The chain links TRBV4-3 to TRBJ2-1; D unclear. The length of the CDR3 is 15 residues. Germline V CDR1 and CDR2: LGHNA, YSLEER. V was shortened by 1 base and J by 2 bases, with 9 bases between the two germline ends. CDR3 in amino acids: CASSQGIVTYNEQFF. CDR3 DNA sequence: TGCGCCAGCAGCCAAGGAATCGTTACCTACAATGAGCAGTTCTTC.

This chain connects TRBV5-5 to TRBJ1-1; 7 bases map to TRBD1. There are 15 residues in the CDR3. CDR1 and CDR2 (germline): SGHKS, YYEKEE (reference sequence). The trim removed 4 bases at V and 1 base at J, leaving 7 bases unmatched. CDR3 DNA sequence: TGTGCCAGCAGCGGTCCGGGGACAGCGAACACTGAAGCTTTCTTT. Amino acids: CASSGPGTANTEAFF.

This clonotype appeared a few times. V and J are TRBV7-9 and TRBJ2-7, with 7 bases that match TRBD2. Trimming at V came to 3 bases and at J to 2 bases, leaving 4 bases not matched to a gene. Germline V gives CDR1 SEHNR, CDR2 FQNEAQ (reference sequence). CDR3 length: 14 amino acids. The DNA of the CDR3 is TGTGCCAGCAGCTTTCTCCGGGGGGCCTACGAGCAGTACTTC. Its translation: CASSFLRGAYEQYF.

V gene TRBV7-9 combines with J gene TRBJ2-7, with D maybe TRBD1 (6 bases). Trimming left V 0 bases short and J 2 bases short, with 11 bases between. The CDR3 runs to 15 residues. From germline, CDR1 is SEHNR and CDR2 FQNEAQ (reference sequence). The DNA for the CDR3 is TGTGCCAGCAGCTTAGCCGGACAGACTACCTACGAGCAGTACTTC. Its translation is CASSLAGQTTYEQYF.

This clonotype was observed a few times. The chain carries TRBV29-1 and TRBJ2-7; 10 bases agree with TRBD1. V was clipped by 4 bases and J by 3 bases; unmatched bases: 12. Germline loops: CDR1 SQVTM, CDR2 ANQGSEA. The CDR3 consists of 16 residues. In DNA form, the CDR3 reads TGCAGCGTTGCAAGATGGGAAAGGACAGGGGGCTACGAGCAGTACTTC. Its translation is CSVARWERTGGYEQYF.

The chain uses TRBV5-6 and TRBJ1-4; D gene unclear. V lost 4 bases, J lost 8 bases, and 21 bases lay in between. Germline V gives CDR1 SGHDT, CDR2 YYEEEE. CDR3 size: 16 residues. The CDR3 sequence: CASSVAGLFLPEKLFF. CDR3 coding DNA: TGTGCCAGCAGCGTCGCCGGACTCTTCCTACCCGAAAAACTGTTTTTT.

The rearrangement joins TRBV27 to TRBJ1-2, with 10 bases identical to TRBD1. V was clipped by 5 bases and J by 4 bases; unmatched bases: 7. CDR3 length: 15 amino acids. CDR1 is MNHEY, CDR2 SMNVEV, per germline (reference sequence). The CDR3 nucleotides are TGTGCCAGCAGTCCTACCGGGACAGGGGCCTATGGCTACACCTTC. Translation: CASSPTGTGAYGYTF.

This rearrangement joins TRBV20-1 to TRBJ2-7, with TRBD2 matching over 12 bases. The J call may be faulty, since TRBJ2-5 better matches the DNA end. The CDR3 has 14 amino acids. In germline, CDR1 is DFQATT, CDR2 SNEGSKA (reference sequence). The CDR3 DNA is TGCAGGGCCGGGAAGGGACTAGCGGGAGAGACCCAGTACTTC. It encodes CRAGKGLAGETQYF.

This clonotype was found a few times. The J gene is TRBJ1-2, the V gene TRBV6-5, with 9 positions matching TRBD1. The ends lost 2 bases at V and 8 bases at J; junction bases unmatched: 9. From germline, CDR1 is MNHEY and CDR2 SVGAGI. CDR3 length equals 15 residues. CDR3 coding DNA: TGTGCCAGCAGTTACGCCGTAAGGGACAGGGAAGGCTACACCTTC. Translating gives CASSYAVRDREGYTF.

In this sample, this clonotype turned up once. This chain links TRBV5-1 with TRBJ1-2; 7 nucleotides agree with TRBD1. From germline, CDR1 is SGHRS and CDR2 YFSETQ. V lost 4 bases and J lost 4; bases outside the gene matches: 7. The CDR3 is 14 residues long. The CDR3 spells CASSADRVAYGYTF. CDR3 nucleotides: TGCGCCAGCAGCGCCGACAGGGTTGCCTATGGCTACACCTTC.

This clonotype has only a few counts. Written as DNA, the CDR3 is TGTGCCAGCAGGAGGGTTAGGGCCGATGAGCAGTTCTTC. Its translation is CASRRVRADEQFF. The chain joins TRBV6-6 to TRBJ2-1; possible D gene TRBD2, 5 bases. The CDR3 covers 13 residues. V lost 6 bases and J lost 8, with 14 bases in between. Germline values: CDR1 MNHNY, CDR2 SVGAGI (reference sequence).

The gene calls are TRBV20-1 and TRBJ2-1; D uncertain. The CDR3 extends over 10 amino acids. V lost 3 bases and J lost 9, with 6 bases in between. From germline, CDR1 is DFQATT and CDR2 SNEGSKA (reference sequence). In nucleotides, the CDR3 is TGCAGTGCTAGGTGGGTTGAGCAGTTCTTC. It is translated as CSARWVEQFF.

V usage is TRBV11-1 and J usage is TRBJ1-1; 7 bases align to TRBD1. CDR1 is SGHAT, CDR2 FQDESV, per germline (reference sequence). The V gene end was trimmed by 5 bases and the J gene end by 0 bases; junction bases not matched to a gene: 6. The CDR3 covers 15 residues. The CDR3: CASSTGQEMNTEAFF. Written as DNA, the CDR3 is TGTGCCAGCAGCACAGGACAGGAAATGAACACTGAAGCTTTCTTT.